What follows are 24 T cell receptor beta chains derived from one specimen sequenced in a study of blood T cells in healthy people across ages. PCR was performed a second time for about 7 to 12 cycles using a sample-barcoded 5' primer and a J-beta primer mix. TCRdb passed the 5' RACE reads through MiXCR, listing each CDR3 protein once. This table has about a million distinct CDR3 sequences, 30% to 40% appearing once. Sample: blood. These receptors all stem from a man aged 18 to 35 in good health.

In its sample, this clonotype was seen a few times. The chain combines TRBV5-1 with TRBJ2-3; no firm D call. This CDR3 region has 14 residues. Germline assignment: CDR1 SGHRS and CDR2 YFSETQ. Between the trimmed V and J ends, which lost 4 bases and 4 bases, there was a span of 13 bases. CDR3 nucleotide sequence: TGCGCCAGCAGCGTGGCATCTGTAGCAGATACGCAGTATTTT. Translating gives CASSVASVADTQYF.

CDR3 coding DNA: TGTGCCAGCAGTTTATCCTTACGATCACCCCTCCACTTT. As protein: CASSLSLRSPLHF. The V gene is TRBV27, the J gene TRBJ1-6; D gene ambiguous. This CDR3 has 13 residues. V lost 0 bases, J lost 10 bases, and 7 bases lay in between. CDR1 and CDR2 (germline): MNHEY, SMNVEV (reference sequence).

This clonotype was counted only a few times. The chain has TRBV6-5 and TRBJ2-5; TRBD1 matches 8 bases. Germline V gene sequence: CDR1 MNHEY, CDR2 SVGAGI. J lost 11 bases, V lost 5 bases, and 13 bases had no gene match. The CDR3 is 14 amino acids. In DNA form, the CDR3 reads TGTGCCAGCAGTCGAAGGGACAGGAGTTTTGAGCAGTACTTC. It encodes CASSRRDRSFEQYF.

DNA for the CDR3: TGCAGTGCTAGAGCCGTCAGGGGCTTTAGCACTGAAGCTTTCTTT. Protein sequence: CSARAVRGFSTEAFF. The chain combines TRBV20-1 with TRBJ1-1; D may be TRBD1 (6 bases). V was cut by 1 base and J by 4 bases, with 16 bases left in between. Germline loops: CDR1 DFQATT, CDR2 SNEGSKA (reference sequence). This CDR3 is 15 amino acids long.

The chain joins TRBV15 to TRBJ2-1; D may match TRBD1 or TRBD2 (5 bases each). The CDR3 totals 16 residues. Per the germline V gene, CDR1 is LNHNV and CDR2 is YYDKDF (reference sequence). V was clipped by 1 base and J by 5 bases, with 15 bases between them. The CDR3: CATSRGSGPVNNEQFF. The CDR3 nucleotides read TGTGCCACCAGCAGAGGCTCGGGACCGGTCAACAATGAGCAGTTCTTC.

The table lists this clonotype with a few counts. The gene calls are TRBV5-1 and TRBJ1-5; D is unresolved. Germline V CDR1 and CDR2: SGHRS, YFSETQ. Deletions cut 4 bases from V and 3 bases from J, with 8 bases between. CDR3 length: 13 residues. CDR3 region: CASSQNINQPQHF. As DNA, the CDR3 is TGCGCCAGCAGCCAGAATATCAATCAGCCCCAGCATTTT. The full variable domain, in which reference TRBV5-1 and TRBJ1-5 provide the parts outside the CDR3, is KAGVTQTPRYLIKTRGQQVTLSCSPISGHRSVSWYQQTPGQGLQFLFEYFSETQRNKGNFPGRFSGRQFSNSRSEMNVSTLELGDSALYLCASSQNINQPQHFGDGTRLSIL.

As to this clonotype: Its ends do not fully match the called genes, so a read error is possible. The chain has TRBV7-2 and TRBJ1-1; TRBD1 is a possible D gene (5 bases). The CDR3 loop spans 14 amino acids. Germline V lookup: CDR1 SGHTA, CDR2 FQGNSA. CDR3 sequence (DNA): TGTGCCAGCAGCTTTCAAGGGACGAACCCTGAAGCTTTCTTT. It is translated as CASSFQGTNPEAFF.

Comments on this clonotype: A read error may account for a junction end that differs from germline. Here the CDR3 reads CASSEGAGSYNKQFF. As DNA, the CDR3 is TGTGCCAGCAGTGAAGGAGCGGGCTCCTACAATAAGCAGTTCTTC. The chain is built from TRBV6-4 and TRBJ2-1; D may be TRBD2 (6 bases). CDR3 length: 15 residues. Germline values: CDR1 MRHNA, CDR2 SNTAGT.

This clonotype was seen a few times. The chain carries TRBV7-2 and TRBJ1-4, with D tentatively TRBD1 (6 bases). Germline CDR1 SGHTA, CDR2 FQGNSA. V lost 5 bases and J lost 8, with 18 bases in between. This CDR3 region has 15 residues. CDR3 loop: CASSPQTGEGEKLFF. The CDR3 nucleotides are TGTGCCAGCAGCCCCCAGACAGGAGAGGGGGAAAAACTGTTTTTT. The variable domain in full, with the rest retrieved from reference TRBV7-2 and TRBJ1-4, is GAGVSQSPSNKVTEKGKDVELRCDPISGHTALYWYRQSLGQGLEFLIYFQGNSAPDKSGLPSDRFSAERTGGSVSTLTIQRTQQEDSAVYLCASSPQTGEGEKLFFGSGTQLSVL.

The V and J genes are TRBV30 and TRBJ1-1; D may be TRBD1 (5 bases). Germline V gene lookup returns CDR1 GTSNPN and CDR2 SVGIG (reference sequence). V gave up 0 bases and J gave up 8 bases, with 13 bases separating them. The CDR3 is 13 amino acids. The CDR3 protein is CAWSVKAGREAFF. The DNA for the CDR3 is TGTGCCTGGAGTGTAAAGGCAGGGAGGGAAGCTTTCTTT.

This clonotype was counted between two and nine times. The chain couples TRBV6-6 to TRBJ1-2; weak D call: TRBD1 (6 bases). The V and J ends lost 7 bases and 0 bases respectively, with 12 bases between them. Germline V gene lookup returns CDR1 MNHNY and CDR2 SVGAGI (reference sequence). There are 14 residues in the CDR3. The CDR3 loop reads CASIPGGPNYGYTF. DNA of the CDR3: TGTGCCAGCATTCCCGGGGGGCCTAACTATGGCTACACCTTC.

The chain employs TRBV6-6 and TRBJ1-4; D is perhaps TRBD1 (6 bases). V lost 2 bases and J 6 bases, leaving 13 bases between the germline ends. Germline V gives CDR1 MNHNY, CDR2 SVGAGI (reference sequence). CDR3 size: 15 residues. The CDR3 spells CASSYVRGRDEKLFF. The DNA for the CDR3 is TGTGCCAGCAGTTACGTGCGGGGGCGGGATGAAAAACTGTTTTTT.

The chain recombines TRBV29-1 with TRBJ1-1; D is unresolved. V lost 7 bases, J lost 8 bases, and 14 bases lay in between. The germline CDR1 and CDR2 sequences are SQVTM and ANQGSEA. The CDR3 totals 11 residues. The CDR3 DNA is TGCAGCGCTATTTTTGTTAGGGAAGCTTTCTTT. As protein: CSAIFVREAFF.

The chain uses TRBV20-1 and TRBJ1-5; TRBD1 is a possible D gene (5 bases). The germline V gene has CDR1 DFQATT and CDR2 SNEGSKA (reference sequence). With 1 base removed from V and 0 bases from J, the gap between germline ends came to 10 bases. CDR3 length: 15 amino acids. The CDR3 DNA sequence: TGCAGTGCTAGAGCAGACAGATATAGCAATCAGCCCCAGCATTTT. It codes for CSARADRYSNQPQHF.

This clonotype has only a few counts. J is TRBJ2-3 and V is TRBV20-1, with TRBD1 as a possible D gene (5 bases). V was shortened by 5 bases and J by 4 bases, with 13 bases between the two germline ends. The CDR3 is 13 residues long. Looked up from germline, CDR1 is DFQATT and CDR2 is SNEGSKA (reference sequence). The CDR3 sequence is CSAFRSGSDTQYF. CDR3 coding DNA: TGCAGTGCTTTTCGATCAGGGTCAGATACGCAGTATTTT.

The chain couples TRBV20-1 to TRBJ1-1; 7 bases are shared with TRBD1. Germline V gives CDR1 DFQATT, CDR2 SNEGSKA (reference sequence). CDR3 length: 17 amino acids. V gave up 6 bases and J gave up 0 bases; unmatched junction bases: 16. The CDR3 DNA reads TGCAGTGCGGGGAAGACAGGGACGAGAGGCATGAACACTGAAGCTTTCTTT. Protein product: CSAGKTGTRGMNTEAFF.

J is TRBJ1-5 and V is TRBV20-1; tentatively, D is TRBD1 (5 bases). The CDR3 extends over 15 amino acids. The germline CDR1 and CDR2 sequences are DFQATT and SNEGSKA (reference sequence). Trimming removed 1 base at V and 0 bases at J, with 10 bases between. CDR3 loop: CSARVREGSNQPQHF. In nucleotides, the CDR3 is TGCAGTGCTAGAGTCAGGGAGGGTAGCAATCAGCCCCAGCATTTT.

This clonotype has a handful of counts. The V call is TRBV13, the J call TRBJ1-1; D perhaps matches TRBD1 (6 bases). Germline-derived CDR1 and CDR2 are PRHDT and FYEKMQ (reference sequence). The CDR3 loop spans 14 amino acids. V lost 6 bases and J lost 0, with 11 bases in between. CDR3 nucleotide sequence: TGTGCCAGCAGAGCCCAGGGGTTGAACACTGAAGCTTTCTTT. Translating it yields CASRAQGLNTEAFF.

The chain combines TRBV6-6 with TRBJ1-2, with no clear D. The CDR3 consists of 12 residues. Trimming cost V 7 bases and J 2 bases, with 8 bases left between them. Germline values: CDR1 MNHNY, CDR2 SVGAGI (reference sequence). The CDR3 loop reads CASTPTNYGYTF. DNA of the CDR3: TGTGCCAGCACCCCGACCAACTATGGCTACACCTTC.

The CDR3 nucleotides read TGCAGTGCTAGGGACAGGGTCGGGGGCACTGAAGCTTTCTTT. This sequence encodes CSARDRVGGTEAFF. The genes are TRBV20-1 and TRBJ1-1; 8 bases agree with TRBD1. The V gene's germline CDR1 is DFQATT and CDR2 SNEGSKA (reference sequence). The CDR3 is made up of 14 amino acids. V shed 3 bases, J shed 4 bases, and the junction held 7 bases outside the gene matches.

The J gene is TRBJ2-7, the V gene TRBV19; D is ambiguous. Trimming took off 8 bases at V and 5 bases at J, with 10 bases between the two ends. This CDR3 has 11 amino acids. Germline values: CDR1 LNHDA, CDR2 SQIVND (reference sequence). The CDR3 DNA follows: TGTGCCAGTCGGCTCTTCGACGAGCAGTACTTC. Protein product: CASRLFDEQYF.

This chain joins TRBV7-2 and TRBJ2-1, with 7 bases matching TRBD1. This CDR3 contains 16 residues. Unmatched junction bases numbered 8, after V lost 3 bases and J lost 3 bases. The germline V gene encodes CDR1 SGHTA and CDR2 FQGNSA. The CDR3: CASSLGSGQNYNEQFF. The CDR3, as DNA: TGTGCCAGCAGCTTGGGCTCGGGACAGAACTACAATGAGCAGTTCTTC. The variable domain in full, completed from reference TRBV7-2 and TRBJ2-1, reads GAGVSQSPSNKVTEKGKDVELRCDPISGHTALYWYRQSLGQGLEFLIYFQGNSAPDKSGLPSDRFSAERTGGSVSTLTIQRTQQEDSAVYLCASSLGSGQNYNEQFFGPGTRLTVL.

This clonotype turned up a few times. The chain carries TRBV4-2 and TRBJ2-3; 8 positions agree with TRBD2. This CDR3 has 15 residues. V lost 4 bases, J lost 2 bases, and 5 bases stayed unmatched. From germline, CDR1 is LGHNA and CDR2 YNFKEQ. The CDR3 nucleotides read TGTGCCAGCAGCCCACAGCGGGAGACCACAGATACGCAGTATTTT. Protein: CASSPQRETTDTQYF.

The chain is built from TRBV27 and TRBJ2-3, with a weak D call TRBD2 (7 bases). The CDR3 sequence is 17 residues long. From germline, CDR1 is MNHEY and CDR2 SMNVEV (reference sequence). The ends were cut back, 8 bases at V and 5 bases at J, with 26 bases in the middle. This chain's CDR3 is CASGITRIGGAKDTQYF. CDR3 nucleotides: TGTGCCAGCGGAATCACCCGGATAGGGGGGGCGAAAGATACGCAGTATTTT.